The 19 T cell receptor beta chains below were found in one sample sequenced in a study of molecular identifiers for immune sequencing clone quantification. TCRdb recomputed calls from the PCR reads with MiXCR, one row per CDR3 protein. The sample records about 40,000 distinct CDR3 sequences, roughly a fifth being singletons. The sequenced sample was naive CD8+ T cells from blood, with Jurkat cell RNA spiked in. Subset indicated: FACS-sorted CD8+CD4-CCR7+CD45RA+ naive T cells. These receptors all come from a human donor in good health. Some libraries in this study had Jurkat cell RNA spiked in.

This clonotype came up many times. The CDR3 sequence is CASSYGLGQGNDEQYF. DNA of the CDR3: TGTGCCAGCAGTTACGGATTAGGACAGGGGAACGACGAGCAGTACTTC. The gene calls are TRBV6-5 and TRBJ2-7, with 9 nucleotides matching TRBD1. Per the germline V gene, CDR1 is MNHEY and CDR2 is SVGAGI. After removal of 2 bases from V and 5 bases from J, the junction contained 10 bases not matched to a gene. The length of the CDR3 is 16 residues.

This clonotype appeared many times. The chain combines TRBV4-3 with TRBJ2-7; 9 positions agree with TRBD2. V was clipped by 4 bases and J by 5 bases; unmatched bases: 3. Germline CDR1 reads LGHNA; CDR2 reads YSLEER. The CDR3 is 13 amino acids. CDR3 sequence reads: CASSPGTSNEQYF. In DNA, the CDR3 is TGCGCCAGCAGCCCCGGGACTAGCAACGAGCAGTACTTC.

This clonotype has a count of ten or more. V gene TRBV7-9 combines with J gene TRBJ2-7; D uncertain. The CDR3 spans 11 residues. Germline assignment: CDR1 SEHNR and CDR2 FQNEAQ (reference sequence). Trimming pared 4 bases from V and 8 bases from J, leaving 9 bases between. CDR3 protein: CASSSRIKQYF. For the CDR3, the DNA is TGTGCCAGCAGCTCTCGCATCAAGCAGTACTTC.

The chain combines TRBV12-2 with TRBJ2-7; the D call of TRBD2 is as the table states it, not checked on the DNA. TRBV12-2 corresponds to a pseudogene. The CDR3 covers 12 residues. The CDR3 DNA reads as TGTGCACCAGCCCGCGAGGGTATCCAGCAGTACTTC. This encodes CAPAREGIQQYF.

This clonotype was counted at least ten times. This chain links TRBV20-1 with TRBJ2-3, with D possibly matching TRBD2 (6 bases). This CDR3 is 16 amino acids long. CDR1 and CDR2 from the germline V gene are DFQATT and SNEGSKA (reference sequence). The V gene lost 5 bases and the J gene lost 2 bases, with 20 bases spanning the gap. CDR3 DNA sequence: TGCAGTGCTTCGACCTCCATCCTAGCGTACACAGATACGCAGTATTTT. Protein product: CSASTSILAYTDTQYF.

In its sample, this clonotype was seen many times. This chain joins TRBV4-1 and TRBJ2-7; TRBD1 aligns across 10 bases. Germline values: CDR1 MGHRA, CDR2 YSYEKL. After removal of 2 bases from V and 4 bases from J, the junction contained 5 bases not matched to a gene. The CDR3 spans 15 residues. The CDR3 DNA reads TGCGCCAGCAGCCAACCGGGACAGGGGTCTTACGAGCAGTACTTC. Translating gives CASSQPGQGSYEQYF.

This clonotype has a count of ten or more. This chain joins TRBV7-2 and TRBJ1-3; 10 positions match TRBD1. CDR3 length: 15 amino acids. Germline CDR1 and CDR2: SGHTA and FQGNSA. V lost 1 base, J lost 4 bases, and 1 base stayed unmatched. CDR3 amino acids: CASSLGDRGGNTIYF. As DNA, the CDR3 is TGTGCCAGCAGCTTAGGGGACAGGGGAGGAAACACCATATATTTT.

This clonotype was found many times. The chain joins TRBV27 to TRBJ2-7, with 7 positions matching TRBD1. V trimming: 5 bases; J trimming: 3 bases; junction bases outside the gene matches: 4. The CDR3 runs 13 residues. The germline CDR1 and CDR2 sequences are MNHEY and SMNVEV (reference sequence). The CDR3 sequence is CASSLGQVYEQYF. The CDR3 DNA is TGTGCCAGCAGTCTTGGACAGGTCTACGAGCAGTACTTC.

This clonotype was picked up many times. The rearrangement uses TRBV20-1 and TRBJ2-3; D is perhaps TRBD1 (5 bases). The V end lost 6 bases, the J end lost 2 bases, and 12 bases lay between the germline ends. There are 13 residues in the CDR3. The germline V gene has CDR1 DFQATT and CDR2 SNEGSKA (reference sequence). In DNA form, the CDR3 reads TGCAGTGCCACCGACAGTGTCACAGATACGCAGTATTTT. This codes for CSATDSVTDTQYF.

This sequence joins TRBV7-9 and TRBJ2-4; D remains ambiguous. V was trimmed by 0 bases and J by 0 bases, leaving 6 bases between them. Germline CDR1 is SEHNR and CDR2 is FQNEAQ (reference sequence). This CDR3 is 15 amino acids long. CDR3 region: CASSLAQVAKNIQYF. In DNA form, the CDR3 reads TGTGCCAGCAGCTTAGCGCAGGTAGCCAAAAACATTCAGTACTTC.

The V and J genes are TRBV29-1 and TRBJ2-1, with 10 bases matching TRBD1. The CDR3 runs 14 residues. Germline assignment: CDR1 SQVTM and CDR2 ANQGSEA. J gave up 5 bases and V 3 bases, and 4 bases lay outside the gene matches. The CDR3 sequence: CSVEGQGRDNEQFF. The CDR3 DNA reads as TGCAGCGTTGAGGGACAGGGGAGGGACAATGAGCAGTTCTTC.

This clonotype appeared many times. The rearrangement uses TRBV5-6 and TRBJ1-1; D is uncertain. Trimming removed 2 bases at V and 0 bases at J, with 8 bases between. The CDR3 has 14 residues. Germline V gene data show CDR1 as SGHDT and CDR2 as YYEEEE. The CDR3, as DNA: TGTGCCAGCAGCTTTAAGATAATGAACACTGAAGCTTTCTTT. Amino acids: CASSFKIMNTEAFF.

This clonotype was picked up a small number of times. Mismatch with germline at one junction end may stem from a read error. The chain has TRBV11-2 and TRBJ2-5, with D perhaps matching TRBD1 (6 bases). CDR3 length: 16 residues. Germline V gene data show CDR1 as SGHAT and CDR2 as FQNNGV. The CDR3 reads CASSAPGVEGQETLYF. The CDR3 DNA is TGTGCCAGCAGCGCCCCAGGGGTCGAGGGCCAAGAGACCCTGTACTTC.

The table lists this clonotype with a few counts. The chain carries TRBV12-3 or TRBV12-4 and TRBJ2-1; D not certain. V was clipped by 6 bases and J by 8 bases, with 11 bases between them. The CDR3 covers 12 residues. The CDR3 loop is CASSRTVDEQFF. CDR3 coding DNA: TGTGCCAGCAGCCGGACCGTAGATGAGCAGTTCTTC.

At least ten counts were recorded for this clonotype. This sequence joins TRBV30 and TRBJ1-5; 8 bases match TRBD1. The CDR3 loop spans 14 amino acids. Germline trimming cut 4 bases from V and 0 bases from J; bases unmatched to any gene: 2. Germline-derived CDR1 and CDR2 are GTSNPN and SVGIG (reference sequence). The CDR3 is CAWTTGDSNQPQHF. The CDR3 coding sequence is TGTGCCTGGACGACAGGGGATAGCAATCAGCCCCAGCATTTT.

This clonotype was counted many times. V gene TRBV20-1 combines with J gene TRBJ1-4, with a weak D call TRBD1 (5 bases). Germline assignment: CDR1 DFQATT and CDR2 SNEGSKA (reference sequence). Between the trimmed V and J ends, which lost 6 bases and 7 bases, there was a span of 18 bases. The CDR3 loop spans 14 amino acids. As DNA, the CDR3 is TGCAGTGCCGACAATGGGGGTCCGTCTGAAAAACTGTTTTTT. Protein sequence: CSADNGGPSEKLFF.

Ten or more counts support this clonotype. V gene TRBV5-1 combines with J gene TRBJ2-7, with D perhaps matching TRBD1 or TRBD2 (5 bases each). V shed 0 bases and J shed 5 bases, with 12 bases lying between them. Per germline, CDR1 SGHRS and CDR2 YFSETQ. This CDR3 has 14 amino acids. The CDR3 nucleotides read TGCGCCAGCAGCTTGGAGCACGGGACCGACGAGCAGTACTTC. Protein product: CASSLEHGTDEQYF.

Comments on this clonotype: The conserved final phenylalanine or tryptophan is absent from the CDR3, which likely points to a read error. The CDR3 loop reads CASGVGVSEAFL. The CDR3 DNA follows: TGTGCCAGCGGGGTTGGGGTCTCTGAAGCTTTCCTT. The V call is TRBV19, the J call TRBJ1-1; D not certain. There are 12 residues in the CDR3. The germline CDR1 and CDR2 sequences are LNHDA and SQIVND (reference sequence). V lost 9 bases, J lost 6 bases, and 14 bases lay in between.

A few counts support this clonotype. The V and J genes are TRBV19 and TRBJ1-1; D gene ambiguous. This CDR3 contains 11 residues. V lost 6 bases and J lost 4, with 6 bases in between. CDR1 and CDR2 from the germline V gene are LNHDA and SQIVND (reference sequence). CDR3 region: CASSMGTEAFF. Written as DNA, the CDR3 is TGTGCCAGTAGCATGGGCACTGAAGCTTTCTTT.